Here is one T cell receptor (beta chain) with its context. The same CDR3 is also encoded by other DNA sequences in this sample. The data belong to a study of shared clonotypes between healthy human individuals. The repertoire was sequenced with immunoSEQ multiplex PCR; TCRdb's copy has only in-frame clones and lacks some. The sample yields about 690,000 clones, 90% seen once. The CDR3 is made up of 14 amino acids. Trimming cost V 3 bases and J 2 bases, with 11 bases left between them. Germline loops: CDR1 MNHEY, CDR2 SMNVEV (reference sequence). The specimen sequenced was memory CD8+ T cells from PBMCs. The sample's subset: CD45RO+ cells pooled with CCR7-negative TemRA cells. The chain uses TRBV27 and TRBJ2-7, with D possibly TRBD2 on 6 matching bases. The source of this sequence is a man between 18 and 29 years old in good health. Some clones in this sample may be carry-over from other donors' samples. CDR3 sequence: CASSLRGRTYEQYF. The CDR3 DNA sequence: TGTGCCAGCAGTTTGCGGGGACGGACCTACGAGCAGTACTTC.